The clone carrying this T cell receptor beta chain has only a few counts. Antigen specificity is unknown. This entry belongs to a study of beta chain features in type 1 diabetes. General observations from the study: The study found that naive, central memory and Treg TCRB repertoires appeared more similar in patients than in healthy donors. Patients with Type 1 diabetes showed moderately but significantly shorter TCRB CDR3s in all four CD4+ subsets. Insertions were fewer and deletions more numerous at VDJ junctions in type 1 diabetes patients.

By way of CD45RO/CCR7/CD25/CD127/CD95/CD27, the CD4+ regulatory, stem cell-like memory, central memory and naive cells were sorted. What was sequenced were expressed TCRB transcripts, since all of the isolated RNA had been reverse transcribed. Clones were sequenced by immunoSEQ multiplex PCR, and TCRdb holds only the in-frame ones, with some missing. The sample lists some 500,000 clones, about an eighth occurring once. The germline gives CDR1 SGHTA, CDR2 FQGTGA. The CDR3 sequence is 13 residues long. V lost 1 base and J 5 bases, leaving 7 bases between the germline ends. This TCR was recovered from a woman between 18 and 29 years old in good health. The chain is built from TRBV7-3 and TRBJ2-3; D is undetermined. The source material was naive CD4+ T cells from blood. CDR3 nucleotides: TGTGCCAGCAGCTTAAGTGGAGTAGATACGCAGTATTTT. It encodes CASSLSGVDTQYF.